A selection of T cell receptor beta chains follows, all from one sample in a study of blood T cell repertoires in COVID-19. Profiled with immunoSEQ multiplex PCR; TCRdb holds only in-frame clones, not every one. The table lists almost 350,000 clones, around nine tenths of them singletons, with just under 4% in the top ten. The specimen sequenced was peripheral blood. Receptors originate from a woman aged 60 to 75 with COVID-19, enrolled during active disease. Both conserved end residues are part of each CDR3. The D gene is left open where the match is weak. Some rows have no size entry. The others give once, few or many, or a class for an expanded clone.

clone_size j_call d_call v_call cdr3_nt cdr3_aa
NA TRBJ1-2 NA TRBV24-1 TGTGCCACCAGTGATACGATGGGGGGAGGCTACACCTTC CATSDTMGGGYTF
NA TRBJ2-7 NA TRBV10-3 TGTGCCATCAGTGGGACTAATAACTACGAGCAGTACTTC CAISGTNNYEQYF
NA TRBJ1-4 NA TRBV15 TGTGCCACCAGCAGAGGGGACATCGGGGAAAAACTGTTTTTT CATSRGDIGEKLFF
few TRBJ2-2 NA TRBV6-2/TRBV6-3 TGTGCCAGCAGTATACAGCCGGCCGGGGAGCTGTTTTTT CASSIQPAGELFF
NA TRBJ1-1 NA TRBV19 TGTGCCAGTAGTTCCTTCAGGGCGTCGAACACTGAAGCTTTCTTT CASSSFRASNTEAFF
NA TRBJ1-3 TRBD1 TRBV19 TGTGCCAGTAGTATGACAGGGTCCTCTGGAAACACCATATATTTT CASSMTGSSGNTIYF
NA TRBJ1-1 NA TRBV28 TGTGCCAGCAGTCCAGGGTTGGGCAGGTTCACTGAAGCTTTCTTT CASSPGLGRFTEAFF
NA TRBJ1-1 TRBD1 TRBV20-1 TGCAGTGCTAGAACGGGACAGGGAGCTTTCTTT CSARTGQGAFF
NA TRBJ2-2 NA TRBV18 TGTGCCAGCTCACCTTACCGCGGGACGAACACCGGGGAGCTGTTTTTT CASSPYRGTNTGELFF
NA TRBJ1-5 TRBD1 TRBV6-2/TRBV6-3 TGTGCCAGCAGTTTGGGGACAGGGATTCCAGGTCAGCCCCAGCATTTT CASSLGTGIPGQPQHF
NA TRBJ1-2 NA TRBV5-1 TGCGCCAGCAGCTGGGAGGGGAGGGATGGCTACACCTTC CASSWEGRDGYTF
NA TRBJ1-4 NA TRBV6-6 TGTGCCAGCAGTTACTCGACAGATTTCAATGAAAAACTGTTTTTT CASSYSTDFNEKLFF
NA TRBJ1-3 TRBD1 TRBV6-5 TGTGCCAGCAGTCCCCGGGACAGGGCATACACCATATATTTT CASSPRDRAYTIYF
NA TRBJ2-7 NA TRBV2 TGTGCCAGCAGTGATTGGACAGAGAGCTCCTACGAGCAGTACTTC CASSDWTESSYEQYF
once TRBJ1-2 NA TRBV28 TGTGCCAGCAACAAACCCCCCGAACAGATATATGGCTACACCTTC CASNKPPEQIYGYTF
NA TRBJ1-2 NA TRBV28 TGTGCCAGCAGTTTATGGGAGGACAGCAACTATGGCTACACCTTC CASSLWEDSNYGYTF
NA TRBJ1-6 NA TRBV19 TGTGCCAGTAGTATAGCCTCGGGGGGCCCTAATTCACCCCTCCACTTT CASSIASGGPNSPLHF
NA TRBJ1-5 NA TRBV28 TGTGCCAGCAGTTACTTAAATCAGCCCCAGCATTTT CASSYLNQPQHF
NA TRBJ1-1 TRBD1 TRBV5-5 TGTGCCAGCAGCCCATTCCAGACAGGGCGCTATCGTAGCACTGAAGCTTTCTTT CASSPFQTGRYRSTEAFF
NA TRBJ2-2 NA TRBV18 TGTGCCAGCTCGCAGGCAGTTCAGGCGGAGCTGTTTTTT CASSQAVQAELFF
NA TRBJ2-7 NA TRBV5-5 TGTGCCAGCAGCTTCACAACAAACTACGAGCAGTACTTC CASSFTTNYEQYF
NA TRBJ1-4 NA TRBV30 TGTGCAGCGGGACGGTTTAATGAAAAACTGTTTTTT CAAGRFNEKLFF
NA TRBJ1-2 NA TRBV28 TGTGCCAGCAGCCCAGGACAGCATAACTATGGCTACACCTTC CASSPGQHNYGYTF
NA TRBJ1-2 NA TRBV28 TGTGCCAGCAGCCTCCTAGATTATGGCTACACCTTC CASSLLDYGYTF
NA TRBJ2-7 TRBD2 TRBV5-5 TGTGCCAGCACCCGGGGGGGAAAAACCGAGCAGTACTTC CASTRGGKTEQYF
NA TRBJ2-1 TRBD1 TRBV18 TGTGCCAGCTCACCCCAAGGACAGGGAGAGAATGAGCAGTTCTTC CASSPQGQGENEQFF
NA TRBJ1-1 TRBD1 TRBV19 TGTGCCAGTAGTACTCGAGGACAGGGAGTCCCTGAAGCTTTCTTT CASSTRGQGVPEAFF
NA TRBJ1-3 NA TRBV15 TGTGCCACCCGGGATATTGGAAACACCATATATTTT CATRDIGNTIYF
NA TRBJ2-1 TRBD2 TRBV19 TGTGCCAGTAGTCCCCAGGTAGCGGGGGGGAACAATGAGCAGTTCTTC CASSPQVAGGNNEQFF
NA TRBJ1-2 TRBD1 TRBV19 TGTGCCAGTACCAAGACAGGGTACTATGGCTACACCTTC CASTKTGYYGYTF
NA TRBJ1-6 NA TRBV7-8 TGTGCCAGCAGCTTAACACAGGCGGATTCACCCCTCCACTTT CASSLTQADSPLHF
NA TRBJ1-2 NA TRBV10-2 TGCGCCAGCAAACAGGGTGTGGTGGAGGGCTACACCTTC CASKQGVVEGYTF
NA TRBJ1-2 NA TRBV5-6 TGTGCCAGCAGCCAACTTGGGGGCTTGGACTATGGCTACACCTTC CASSQLGGLDYGYTF
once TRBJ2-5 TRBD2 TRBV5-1 TGCGCCAGCAGCTTGGGCCCGGGGGGCCAAGAGACCCAGTACTTC CASSLGPGGQETQYF
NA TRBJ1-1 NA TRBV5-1 TGCGCCAGCCATCAGGGGCCTCCGGGCACTGAAGCTTTCTTT CASHQGPPGTEAFF
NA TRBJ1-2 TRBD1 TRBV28 TGTGCCAGCAGTTACAGGGGCGGCTATGGCTACACCTTC CASSYRGGYGYTF
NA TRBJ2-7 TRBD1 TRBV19 TGTGCCAGTAGTCTAAGGGGACAGGGTGCCGTGATCTACGAGCAGTACTTC CASSLRGQGAVIYEQYF
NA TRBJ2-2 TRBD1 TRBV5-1 TGCGCCAGCAGCTCTCCCGGGACAGAGCTTGGCACCGGGGAGCTGTTTTTT CASSSPGTELGTGELFF
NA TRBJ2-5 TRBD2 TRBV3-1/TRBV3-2 TGTGCCAGCAGCTGGGTCAGCGGGGGGCGGGAGACCCAGTACTTC CASSWVSGGRETQYF
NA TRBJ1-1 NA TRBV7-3 TGTGCCAGCAGTTCCGGACACTCGAACACTGAAGCTTTCTTT CASSSGHSNTEAFF
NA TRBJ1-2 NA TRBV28 TGTGCCAGCAGTTTACAGGGGAACTATGGCTACACCTTC CASSLQGNYGYTF
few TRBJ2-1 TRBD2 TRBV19 TGTGCCAGTAGTCAACCTTTAACTAGCGGGCTGATGGCTGAGCAGTTCTTC CASSQPLTSGLMAEQFF
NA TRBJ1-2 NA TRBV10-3 TGTGCCATCAGTGAGTCGGTCGGGGTGGGCTACACCTTC CAISESVGVGYTF
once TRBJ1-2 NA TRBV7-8 TGTGCCAGCAGCTTAGTTAGCGGCGGCGGCTACACCTTC CASSLVSGGGYTF
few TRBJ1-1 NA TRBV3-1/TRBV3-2 TGTGCCAGCAGCCACTGGCCTCCCCGAAGTGGAGCTTTCTTT CASSHWPPRSGAFF
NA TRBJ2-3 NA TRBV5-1 TGCGCCAGCAGCCGGTTCGGTGGGGGCGGCCCGGGGAGCACAGATACGCAGTATTTT CASSRFGGGGPGSTDTQYF
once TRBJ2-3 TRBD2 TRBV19 TGTGCCAGCAGACTAGCGGGCACAGATACGCAGTATTTT CASRLAGTDTQYF
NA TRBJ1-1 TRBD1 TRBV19 TGTGCCAGTAGTCCCAGTAACAGGGGTAGCACTGAAGCTTTCTTT CASSPSNRGSTEAFF
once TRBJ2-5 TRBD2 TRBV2 TGTGCCAGCAGTGGGAGCGGGACCGGGAAAGAGACCCAGTACTTC CASSGSGTGKETQYF
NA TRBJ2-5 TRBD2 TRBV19 TGTGCCAGTAGTTTTGGACTAGCGGGGGGGCATTGGGAGACCCAGTACTTC CASSFGLAGGHWETQYF
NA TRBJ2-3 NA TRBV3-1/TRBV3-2 TGTGCCAGCAGCCAGATGGGGGCCCCAGATACGCAGTATTTT CASSQMGAPDTQYF
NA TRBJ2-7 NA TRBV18 TGTGCCAGCTCATCCGACAGGTTGGGGGAGCAGTACTTC CASSSDRLGEQYF
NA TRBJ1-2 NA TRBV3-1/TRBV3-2 TGTGCCAGCAGTCCTACAGGGTTCTATGGCTACACCTTC CASSPTGFYGYTF
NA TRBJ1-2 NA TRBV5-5 TGTGCCAGCAGCTTGACCGACAGGCCTTTCAACTATGGCTACACCTTC CASSLTDRPFNYGYTF
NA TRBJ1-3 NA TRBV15 TGTGCCACCAGCAGAGATCGAGATCCTGGAAACACCATATATTTT CATSRDRDPGNTIYF
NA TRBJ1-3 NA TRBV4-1 TGCGCCAGCAGCCAAGATCGAGGACGGGACTCTGGAAACACCATATATTTT CASSQDRGRDSGNTIYF
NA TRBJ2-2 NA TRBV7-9 TGTGCCAGCAGCTCCCCTCGCGGGGTTGGGGAGAACACCGGGGAGCTGTTTTTT CASSSPRGVGENTGELFF
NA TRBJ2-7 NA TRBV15 TGTGCCACCAGCGGCCAAAACGAGCAGTACTTC CATSGQNEQYF
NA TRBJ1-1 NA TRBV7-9 TGTGCCAGCAGCTTATCGGGTAACACTGAAGCTTTCTTT CASSLSGNTEAFF